The 9 T cell receptor beta chains in this list originate from one sample, sequenced in a study of blood T cell repertoires in COVID-19. Some clones are missing from TCRdb's copy, which holds only in-frame ones; the method was immunoSEQ multiplex PCR. The table lists some 240,000 clones, about four fifths of them singletons. Sample: peripheral blood. These TCRs come from a woman older than 75 with COVID-19, enrolled during active disease.

CDR3 in DNA: TGCGCCAGCAGCCAAGATTCCCAGGGGACCTACGAGCAGTACTTC. Its translation: CASSQDSQGTYEQYF. The chain joins TRBV4-1 to TRBJ2-7; D is perhaps TRBD1 (6 bases). CDR1 is MGHRA and CDR2 is YSYEKL in the germline V gene. Deletions cut 0 bases from V and 2 bases from J, with 11 bases between. This CDR3 has 15 residues.

The genes are TRBV5-4 and TRBJ1-1; the D gene is possibly TRBD1 (6 bases). V gave up 1 base and J gave up 1 base, with 14 bases separating them. CDR1 is SGHNT and CDR2 is YYREEE in the germline V gene (reference sequence). The CDR3 loop spans 16 amino acids. The CDR3 DNA reads TGTGCCAGCAGCTTGTTCACAGGGATCCAGAACACTGAAGCTTTCTTT. Protein sequence: CASSLFTGIQNTEAFF.

The CDR3 sequence is CAWVLGANYGYTF. In nucleotides, the CDR3 is TGTGCCTGGGTCCTTGGAGCTAACTATGGCTACACCTTC. The chain uses TRBV30 and TRBJ1-2; no reliable D call. This CDR3 region has 13 residues. V was cut by 5 bases and J by 0 bases, with 10 bases left in between. Germline loops: CDR1 GTSNPN, CDR2 SVGIG (reference sequence).

J is TRBJ1-5 and V is TRBV5-6; a weak D match, TRBD1 (6 bases). Germline V gene lookup returns CDR1 SGHDT and CDR2 YYEEEE. This CDR3 comprises 14 residues. Between the trimmed V and J ends, which lost 1 base and 5 bases, there was a span of 10 bases. Here the CDR3 DNA reads TGTGCCAGCAGCTTGAACAGGGTGCATCAGCCCCAGCATTTT. It yields the protein CASSLNRVHQPQHF.

This rearrangement joins TRBV7-9 to TRBJ1-2; D might be TRBD1 (5 bases). The germline CDR1 and CDR2 sequences are SEHNR and FQNEAQ (reference sequence). The CDR3 sequence is 16 residues long. V lost 5 bases and J lost 1, with 17 bases in between. As DNA, the CDR3 is TGTGCCAGCAGCCCGCCTGGGGGGGGAAGTAACTATGGCTACACCTTC. It encodes CASSPPGGGSNYGYTF.

The chain carries TRBV5-5 and TRBJ2-3; maybe TRBD2 (6 bases). This CDR3 spans 15 amino acids. Germline V gives CDR1 SGHKS, CDR2 YYEKEE (reference sequence). Trimming took off 0 bases at V and 6 bases at J, with 14 bases between the two ends. CDR3 amino acids: CASSLVAGTADTQYF. CDR3 DNA: TGTGCCAGCAGCTTGGTCGCGGGAACTGCCGATACGCAGTATTTT.

In its sample, this clone was seen a few times. The V and J genes are TRBV18 and TRBJ1-1, with TRBD1 identical over 7 bases. CDR1 KGHSH and CDR2 LQKENI come from the germline V gene. The CDR3 covers 14 residues. The ends lost 3 bases at V and 8 bases at J; junction bases unmatched: 9. This CDR3 is CASSPGVQGWEAFF. DNA for the CDR3: TGTGCCAGCTCACCGGGGGTACAGGGGTGGGAAGCTTTCTTT.

The chain uses TRBV28 and TRBJ1-2; the D gene is possibly TRBD1 (5 bases). Germline V gene lookup returns CDR1 MDHEN and CDR2 SYDVKM. V was cut by 4 bases and J by 9 bases, with 15 bases left in between. The CDR3 sequence is 13 residues long. The CDR3 coding sequence is TGTGCCAGCAGTTCACCGCCAGGGTATCGCTACACCTTC. This encodes CASSSPPGYRYTF.

In this sample, this clone turned up once. The chain couples TRBV10-3 to TRBJ1-2; unclear D gene. The CDR3 runs to 13 residues. The germline V gene encodes CDR1 ENHRY and CDR2 SYGVKD. Trimming stripped 0 bases from V and 3 bases from J, with 5 bases between. The CDR3 bases are TGTGCCATCAGTGAGTCGAGGGACTATGGCTACACCTTC. This codes for CAISESRDYGYTF.